The T cell receptor (beta chain) under discussion was sequenced for a study of cytomegalovirus exposure and HLA in healthy donors. A word on this clone: Its antigen is unknown.

Trimming removed 7 bases at V and 7 bases at J, with 17 bases between. Germline loops: CDR1 MGHRA, CDR2 YSYEKL. The CDR3 is made up of 13 amino acids. A multiplex PCR was run with 60 Vbeta primers and 13 Jbeta primers. Sequenced by immunoSEQ multiplex PCR; TCRdb stores in-frame clones only, minus some. The sample carries 150,000 to 200,000 clones, about 80% recorded once. Points from the study as a whole: CMV serostatus stood as the only immune exposure information on hand. HLA alleles were associated with some 17,000 TCR beta sequences in a later analysis at 0.05 false discovery rate.

The TCR was taken from a man aged 18 to 30 in good health and CMV-seronegative. The source material was PBMCs. V usage is TRBV4-1 and J usage is TRBJ2-7; possibly TRBD1 for D (6 bases). The CDR3: CASTAGAGREQYF. CDR3 nucleotide sequence: TGCGCCAGCACGGCAGGGGCAGGACGGGAGCAGTACTTC.